What follows describes a single TCR beta chain. What it binds is unknown. Germline CDR1 MNHNS, CDR2 SASEGT. Germline trimming cut 10 bases from V and 5 bases from J; bases unmatched to any gene: 11. The CDR3 length is 14 residues. The source of the sample is a study of CD8+CD57+ T cells in acquired aplastic anemia. Study-level information: Isolated CD4+ and CD8+ cells, once sorted, yielded DNA averaging approximately 3 ug. Healthy-donor CD4+ cells averaged around 10 million reads. Study conclusions and caveats: Overlap between patients and controls comprised roughly 30 CD8+ CDR3 sequences.

Profiling of TCR beta VDJ combinations and CDR3 sequences used genomic DNA as template. A single record per CDR3 protein comes from TCRdb applying MiXCR to the reads. The sample carries about 170,000 distinct CDR3 sequences, roughly 45% recorded once. This receptor was identified in a human donor in good health. Sequenced input: sorted CD4+, CD8+, or CD8+CD57+ T cells (not recorded which) from PBMCs. The rearrangement joins TRBV6-1 to TRBJ2-5, with 9 bases matching TRBD1. Here the CDR3 DNA reads TGTGCCACCCCTTGGACAGGGGCAGGGGAGACCCAGTACTTC. This codes for CATPWTGAGETQYF.